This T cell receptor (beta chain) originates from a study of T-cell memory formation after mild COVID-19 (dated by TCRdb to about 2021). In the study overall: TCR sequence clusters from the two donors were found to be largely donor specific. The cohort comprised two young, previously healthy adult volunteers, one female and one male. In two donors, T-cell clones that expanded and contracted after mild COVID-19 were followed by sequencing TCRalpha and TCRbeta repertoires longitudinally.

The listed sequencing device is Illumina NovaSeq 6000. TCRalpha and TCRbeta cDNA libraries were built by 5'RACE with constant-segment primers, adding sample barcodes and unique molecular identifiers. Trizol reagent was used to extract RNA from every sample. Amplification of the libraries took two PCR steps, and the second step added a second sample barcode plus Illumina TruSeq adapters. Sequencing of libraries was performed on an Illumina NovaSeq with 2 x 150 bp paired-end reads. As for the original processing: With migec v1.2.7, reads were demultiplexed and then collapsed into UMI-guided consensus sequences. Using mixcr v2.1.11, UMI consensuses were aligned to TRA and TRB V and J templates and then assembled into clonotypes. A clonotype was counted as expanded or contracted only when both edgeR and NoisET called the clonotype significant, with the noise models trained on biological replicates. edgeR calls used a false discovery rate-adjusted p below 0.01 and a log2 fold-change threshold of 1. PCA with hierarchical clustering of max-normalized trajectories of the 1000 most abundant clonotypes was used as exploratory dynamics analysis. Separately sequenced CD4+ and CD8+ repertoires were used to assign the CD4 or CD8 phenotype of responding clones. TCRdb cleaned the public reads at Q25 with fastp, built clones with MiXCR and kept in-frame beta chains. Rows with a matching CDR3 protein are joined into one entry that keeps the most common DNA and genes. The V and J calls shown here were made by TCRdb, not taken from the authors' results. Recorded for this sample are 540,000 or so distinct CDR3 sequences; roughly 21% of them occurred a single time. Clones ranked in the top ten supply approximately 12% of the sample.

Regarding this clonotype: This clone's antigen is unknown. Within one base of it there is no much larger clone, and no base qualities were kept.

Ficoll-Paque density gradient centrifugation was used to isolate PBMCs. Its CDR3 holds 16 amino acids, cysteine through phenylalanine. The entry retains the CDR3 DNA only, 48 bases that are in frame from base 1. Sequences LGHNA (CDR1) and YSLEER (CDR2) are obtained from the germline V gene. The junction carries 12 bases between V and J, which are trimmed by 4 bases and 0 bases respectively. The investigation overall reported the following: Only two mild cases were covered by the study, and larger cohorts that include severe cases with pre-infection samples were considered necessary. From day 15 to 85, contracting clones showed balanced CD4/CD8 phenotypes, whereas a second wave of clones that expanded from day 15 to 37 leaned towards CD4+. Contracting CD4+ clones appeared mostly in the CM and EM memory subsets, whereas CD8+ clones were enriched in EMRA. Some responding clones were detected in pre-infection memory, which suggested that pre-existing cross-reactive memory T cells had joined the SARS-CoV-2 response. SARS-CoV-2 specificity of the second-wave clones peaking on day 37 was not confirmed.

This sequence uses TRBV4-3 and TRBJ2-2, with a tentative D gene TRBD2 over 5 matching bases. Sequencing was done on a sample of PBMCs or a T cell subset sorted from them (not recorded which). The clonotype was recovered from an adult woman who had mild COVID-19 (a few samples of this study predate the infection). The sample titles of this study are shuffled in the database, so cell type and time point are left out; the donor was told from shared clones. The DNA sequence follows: TGCGCCAGCAGCCGAGGACGACTATCGAACACCGGGGAGCTGTTTTTT. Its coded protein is CASSRGRLSNTGELFF.